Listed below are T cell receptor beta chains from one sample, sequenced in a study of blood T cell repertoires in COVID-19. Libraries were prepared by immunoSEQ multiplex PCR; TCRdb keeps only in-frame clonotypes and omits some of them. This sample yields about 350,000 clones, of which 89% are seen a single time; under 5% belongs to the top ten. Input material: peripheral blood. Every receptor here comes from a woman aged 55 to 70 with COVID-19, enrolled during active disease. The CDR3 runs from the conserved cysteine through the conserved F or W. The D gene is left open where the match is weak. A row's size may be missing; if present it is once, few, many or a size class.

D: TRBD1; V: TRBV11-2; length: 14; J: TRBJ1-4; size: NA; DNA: TGTGCCAGCAGCTTAGTGACAGGGATTGAAAAACTGTTTTTT; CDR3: CASSLVTGIEKLFF
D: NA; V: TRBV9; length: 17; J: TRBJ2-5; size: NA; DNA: TGTGCCAGCAGCGGATTACTAGGAGGGGTTGGTGTAGGGACCCAGTACTTC; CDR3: CASSGLLGGVGVGTQYF
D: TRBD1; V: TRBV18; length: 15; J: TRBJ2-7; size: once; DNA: TGTGCCAGCTCACCCAGACAGGGGGAGCCCTACGAGCAGTACTTC; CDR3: CASSPRQGEPYEQYF
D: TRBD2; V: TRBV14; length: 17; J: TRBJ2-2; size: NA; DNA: TGTGCCAGCAGCCAAGGATCCAGCGGGATAAACACCGGGGAGCTGTTTTTT; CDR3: CASSQGSSGINTGELFF
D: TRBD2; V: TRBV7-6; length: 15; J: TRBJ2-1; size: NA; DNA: TGTGCCAGCAGCTTAGCGGGACTAGAATTCAATGAGCAGTTCTTC; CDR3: CASSLAGLEFNEQFF
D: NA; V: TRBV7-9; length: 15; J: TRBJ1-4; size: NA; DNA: TGTGCCAGCAGCTATTCTACTCCAACTAATGAAAAACTGTTTTTT; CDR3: CASSYSTPTNEKLFF
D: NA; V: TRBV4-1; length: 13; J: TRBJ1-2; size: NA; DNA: TGCGCCAGCAGCCAAATTCCAAACTATGGCTACACCTTC; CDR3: CASSQIPNYGYTF
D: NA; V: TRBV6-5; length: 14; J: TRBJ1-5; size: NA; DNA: TGTGCCAGCAGTCTAACAGGGATCGCTCAGCCCCAGCATTTT; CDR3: CASSLTGIAQPQHF
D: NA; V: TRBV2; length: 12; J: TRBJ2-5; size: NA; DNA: TGTGCCAGCAGTCGGGAACAAGAGACCCAGTACTTC; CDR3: CASSREQETQYF
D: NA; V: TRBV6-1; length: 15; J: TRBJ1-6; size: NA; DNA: TGTGCCAGCAGTGAACGAGGGCAAGGGCATTCACCCCTCCACTTT; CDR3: CASSERGQGHSPLHF
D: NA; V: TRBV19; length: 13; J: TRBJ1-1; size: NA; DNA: TGTGCCAGTAGTATACAGGCGAACACTGAAGCTTTCTTT; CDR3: CASSIQANTEAFF
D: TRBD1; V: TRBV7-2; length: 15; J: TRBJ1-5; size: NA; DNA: TGTGCCAGCAGCTCTAGTGGGACAGAAGATCAGCCCCAGCATTTT; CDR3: CASSSSGTEDQPQHF
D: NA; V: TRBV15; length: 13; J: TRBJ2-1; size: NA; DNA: TGTGCCACCAGCAGGGACTTTTACAATGAGCAGTTCTTC; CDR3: CATSRDFYNEQFF
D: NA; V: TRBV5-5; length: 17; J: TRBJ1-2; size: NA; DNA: TGTGCCAGCAGCTGGAGCCAGGGCCTCTTCACTAACTATGGCTACACCTTC; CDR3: CASSWSQGLFTNYGYTF
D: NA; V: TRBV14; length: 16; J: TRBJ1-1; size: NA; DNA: TGTGCCAGCAGCCAAGAAGGGGCGGGGTGGGGCACTGAAGCTTTCTTT; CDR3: CASSQEGAGWGTEAFF
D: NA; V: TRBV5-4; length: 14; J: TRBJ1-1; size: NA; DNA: TGTGCCAGCAGCCCCTTGACAGGGAACACTGAAGCTTTCTTT; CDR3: CASSPLTGNTEAFF
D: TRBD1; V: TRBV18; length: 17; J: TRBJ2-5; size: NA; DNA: TGTGCCAGCTCACCACTTTGGACAGGGTACGGTCAAGAGACCCAGTACTTC; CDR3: CASSPLWTGYGQETQYF
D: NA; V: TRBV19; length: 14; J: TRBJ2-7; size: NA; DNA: TGTGCCAGTAGCAAGGGACTCATATACTACGAGCAGTACTTC; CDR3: CASSKGLIYYEQYF
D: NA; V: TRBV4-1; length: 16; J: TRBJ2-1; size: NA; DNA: TGCGCCAGCAGCCAAGATTGGAGACAGGCAAACAATGAGCAGTTCTTC; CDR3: CASSQDWRQANNEQFF
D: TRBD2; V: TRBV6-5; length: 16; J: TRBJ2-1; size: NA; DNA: TGTGCCAGCAGTTACTCGACAGCGGGGGCCTTTAATGAGCAGTTCTTC; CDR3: CASSYSTAGAFNEQFF
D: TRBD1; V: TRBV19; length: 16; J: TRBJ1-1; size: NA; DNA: TGTGCCAGTAGTATTCGGGACAGGGTTGCGAACACTGAAGCTTTCTTT; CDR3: CASSIRDRVANTEAFF
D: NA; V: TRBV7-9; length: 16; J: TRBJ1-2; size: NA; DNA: TGTGCCAGCAGCTCCCGGACAGCCAGGGGTATCTATGGCTACACCTTC; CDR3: CASSSRTARGIYGYTF
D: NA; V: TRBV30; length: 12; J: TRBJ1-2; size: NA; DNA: TGTGCCTGGACCGATACTCTCTATGGCTACACCTTC; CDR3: CAWTDTLYGYTF
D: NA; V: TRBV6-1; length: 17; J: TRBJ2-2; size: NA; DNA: TGTGCCAGCAGTGAAATTCGCAAACAGTCGAACACCGGGGAGCTGTTTTTT; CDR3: CASSEIRKQSNTGELFF
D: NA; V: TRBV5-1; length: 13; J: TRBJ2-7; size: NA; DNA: TGCGCCAGCAGCCCCCCTAATATTTACGAGCAGTACTTC; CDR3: CASSPPNIYEQYF
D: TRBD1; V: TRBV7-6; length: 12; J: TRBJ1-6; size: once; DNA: TGTGCCAGCAGGGACAGGGGTTCACCCCTCCACTTT; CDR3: CASRDRGSPLHF
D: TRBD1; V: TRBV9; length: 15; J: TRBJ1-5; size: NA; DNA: TGTGCCAGCAGCGATGGACAGGGCACCTATCAGCCCCAGCATTTT; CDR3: CASSDGQGTYQPQHF
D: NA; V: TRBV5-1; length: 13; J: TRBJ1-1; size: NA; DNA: TGCGCCAGCAGCTTATTAACACCTGCTGAAGCTTTCTTT; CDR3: CASSLLTPAEAFF
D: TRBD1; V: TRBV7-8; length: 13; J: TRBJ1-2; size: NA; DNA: TGTGCCAGCAGCTTTCTACAGGGGGAAGGCTACACCTTC; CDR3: CASSFLQGEGYTF
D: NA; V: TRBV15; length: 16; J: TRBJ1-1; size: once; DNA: TGTGCCACCAGCACGTACCGGGGGGAAGGCAACACTGAAGCTTTCTTT; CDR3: CATSTYRGEGNTEAFF
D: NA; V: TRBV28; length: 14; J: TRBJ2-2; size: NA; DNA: TGTGCCAGCGGGTCCGGGGAGGACACCGGGGAGCTGTTTTTT; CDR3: CASGSGEDTGELFF
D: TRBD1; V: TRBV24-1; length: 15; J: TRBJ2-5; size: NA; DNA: TGTGCCACCAGTGAACGACAGGGGGGTAGGGAGACCCAGTACTTC; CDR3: CATSERQGGRETQYF
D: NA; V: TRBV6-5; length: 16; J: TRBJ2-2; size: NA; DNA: TGTGCCAGCAGTTACTCGGGTAGCGCGAACACCGGGGAGCTGTTTTTT; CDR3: CASSYSGSANTGELFF
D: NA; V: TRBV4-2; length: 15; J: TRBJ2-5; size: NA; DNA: TGTGCCAGCAGCCAAGATGTCGAGCGGGCTGGGACCCAGTACTTC; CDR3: CASSQDVERAGTQYF
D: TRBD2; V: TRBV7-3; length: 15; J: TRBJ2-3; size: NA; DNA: TGTGCCAGCAGCTTAGTAGCGGGGCACACAGATACGCAGTATTTT; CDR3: CASSLVAGHTDTQYF
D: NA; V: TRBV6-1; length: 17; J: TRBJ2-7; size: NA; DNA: TGTGCCAGCAGTGATAATCTCTGGAGGGCAGAGCACTACGAGCAGTACTTC; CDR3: CASSDNLWRAEHYEQYF
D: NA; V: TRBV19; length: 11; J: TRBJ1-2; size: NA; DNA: TGTGCCAGTATGAACGGCTATGGCTACACCTTC; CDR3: CASMNGYGYTF
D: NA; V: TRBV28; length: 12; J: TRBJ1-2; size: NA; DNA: TGTGCCAGCAGGGGGTGGGGGCTCGGCTACACCTTC; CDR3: CASRGWGLGYTF
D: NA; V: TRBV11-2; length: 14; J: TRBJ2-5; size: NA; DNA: TGTGCCAGCAGCTTAGGTGTGGGAGGCGAGACCCAGTACTTC; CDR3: CASSLGVGGETQYF